The next 8 T cell receptor beta chains were all read from a single sample in a study of early T cells in non-severe SARS-CoV-2 infection. Each CDR3 protein gets one entry after TCRdb re-called the 5' RACE reads with MiXCR. The sample has roughly 60,000 distinct CDR3 sequences; 5.6% are singletons. The sample was whole blood. The receptor set was obtained from an adult who was a healthcare worker with PCR-confirmed SARS-CoV-2 infection or an uninfected control (not recorded which).

This clonotype was seen ten or more times. V and J are TRBV20-1 and TRBJ1-1; 7 bases agree with TRBD1. CDR1 and CDR2 (germline): DFQATT, SNEGSKA (reference sequence). The CDR3 is 15 amino acids. V was clipped by 5 bases and J by 4 bases; unmatched bases: 13. The CDR3 spells CSAQKYTGAGTEAFF. The CDR3 DNA sequence: TGCAGTGCTCAGAAATACACAGGGGCCGGCACTGAAGCTTTCTTT.

This clonotype was seen ten or more times. The V and J genes are TRBV15 and TRBJ2-1; D is unclear. The CDR3 is 13 amino acids. V was pared by 2 bases and J by 4 bases, with 6 bases between. Per the germline V gene, CDR1 is LNHNV and CDR2 is YYDKDF (reference sequence). The chain's CDR3 is CATSRTSYNEQFF. CDR3 sequence (DNA): TGTGCCACCAGCAGAACCTCGTACAATGAGCAGTTCTTC.

Many counts were recorded for this clonotype. The chain recombines TRBV24-1 with TRBJ2-1; D gene unclear. The CDR3 runs 12 residues. Germline CDR1 reads KGHDR; CDR2 reads SFDVKD. V was pared by 7 bases and J by 5 bases, with 8 bases between. The CDR3 nucleotides read TGTGCCACCAGGTTGGGTGACAATGAGCAGTTCTTC. Translated, it gives CATRLGDNEQFF.

This clonotype was recorded at least ten times. The V gene is TRBV6-6, the J gene TRBJ2-7; TRBD1 matches at 7 bases. The V gene's germline CDR1 is MNHNY and CDR2 SVGAGI (reference sequence). The CDR3 sequence is 17 residues long. V shed 6 bases and J 1 base; nucleotides not matched to a gene: 15. In nucleotides, the CDR3 is TGTGCCAGCAGCCACGGTGGGGACAGCGAGGGGTCCTACGAGCAGTACTTC. Translating gives CASSHGGDSEGSYEQYF.

The rearrangement uses TRBV7-6 and TRBJ1-2; tentatively, D is TRBD1 (5 bases). The CDR3 covers 16 residues. Trimming removed 1 base at V and 3 bases at J, with 15 bases between. Germline loops: CDR1 SGHVS, CDR2 FNYEAQ. CDR3 bases: TGTGCCAGCAGCTTAGGCCCTTGGGGGGTAGACTATGGCTACACCTTC. This translates into CASSLGPWGVDYGYTF.

The table lists this clonotype with many counts. The rearrangement uses TRBV5-1 and TRBJ2-7; D may be TRBD2 (6 bases). The germline V gene encodes CDR1 SGHRS and CDR2 YFSETQ. There are 16 residues in the CDR3. Trimming stripped 4 bases from V and 2 bases from J, with 19 bases between. Written as DNA, the CDR3 is TGCGCCAGCAGCCCCCGGGGTGGTAGCGGAACCTACGAGCAGTACTTC. Translation gives CASSPRGGSGTYEQYF.

This clonotype came up many times. The CDR3 sequence is CAISESSHEQYF. The CDR3 region has the DNA TGTGCCATCAGTGAGTCTTCCCACGAGCAGTACTTC. The chain has TRBV10-3 and TRBJ2-7, with unresolved D. The V end was cut by 0 bases, the J end by 5 bases, with 5 bases between. Germline V CDR1 and CDR2: ENHRY, SYGVKD. This CDR3 has 12 amino acids.

This clonotype has a handful of counts. The rearrangement uses TRBV20-1 and TRBJ2-3, with D hard to call. This CDR3 spans 15 amino acids. Trimming removed 1 base from V and 1 base from J, with 12 bases in between. Germline CDR1 DFQATT, CDR2 SNEGSKA (reference sequence). CDR3: CSARGGFGGTDTQYF. The CDR3 nucleotides read TGCAGTGCTAGAGGGGGTTTTGGTGGCACAGATACGCAGTATTTT.